This TCR beta chain was recorded in a study of blood T cell repertoires in COVID-19. The overall study: Some COVID-19 samples were acute and others convalescent; all came from the United States, Italy and Spain. Nucleic acid was either cDNA or gDNA, and it came from T cells, B-cell-depleted T cells, or PBMCs.

V lost 2 bases, J lost 13 bases, and 14 bases lay in between. CDR1 WSHSY and CDR2 SAAADI come from the germline V gene. This CDR3 contains 13 residues. Authors' data handling: Reference gene primer amplification in the assay estimated nucleated cell counts. Data came from immunoSEQ multiplex PCR; TCRdb stores just in-frame clones and leaves some out. The D gene and trimming were derived from the DNA, and the V and J assignments and clone size from that table. The sample lists 350,000 to 450,000 clones; around 85% were seen once. The clonotype comes from a woman aged 18 to 35 with acute or convalescent COVID-19. Sequenced material: peripheral blood. The chain joins TRBV10-2 to TRBJ1-4, with D perhaps matching TRBD1 (5 bases). The CDR3 DNA reads as TGCGCCAGCAGTGAGAGGGGCCGGCTTGTACTGTTTTTT. Its translation: CASSERGRLVLFF.